Given below is one T cell receptor (beta chain) in context. It lacks a known antigen. No qualities accompany the bases; no much larger clone lies one base away. These data belong to a study of blood T cell repertoires in COVID-19 (dated by TCRdb to about 2020). Some background on the complete study: The collaborator samples originated in the United States, Italy and Spain and spanned the acute and convalescent phases of COVID-19. Deeply sampled blood TCRbeta repertoires from subjects exposed to, actively infected with, or recovered from COVID-19 were included in the dataset. Where HLA class I and class II types were available, the types were taken from metadata supplied by the sample provider, not from assay-based typing. The repertoires were released in a freely available public database intended as a resource for research on the immune response to SARS-CoV-2. The samples were drawn from the first 160 participants of the ongoing ImmuneRACE study and from 1,254 subjects provided by 6 global collaborators. The prospective study material was composed of cDNA or gDNA derived from T cells, B-cell-depleted T cells, or PBMCs. Nearly every sample came with metadata listing a de-identified subject ID, COVID-19 status, age in years and sex.

V loses 0 bases, J loses 2 bases, and the germline ends lie 10 bases apart. The CDR3 sequence holds 15 residues, the cysteine and phenylalanine included. The DNA shown is the 45-base CDR3, in frame from base 1. The germline V gene (reference sequence) supplies CDR1 SEHNR and CDR2 FQNEAQ. On the study overall, not on this receptor specifically: The quantity of clinical and demographic metadata differed by source and by participant and was supplied without curation.

Each collaborating institution followed its own protocols to collect whole blood in K2EDTA tubes. For TCRbeta analysis, collaborators shipped samples in one of three forms: frozen whole blood, isolated PBMCs, or DNA extracted from either of those sample types. The immunoSEQ Assay, a bias-controlled multiplex PCR, was used to amplify TCRbeta CDR3 regions from genomic DNA. The original pipeline was this. Within the assay, amplification of reference gene primers was used to estimate how many nucleated cells each sample contained. To quantify the absolute abundance of each unique TCRbeta CDR3 rearrangement, sequence reads were collapsed and filtered. For each sample, productive Simpson clonality was calculated as the square root of Simpson's diversity index over productive rearrangements. TCRdb limited this immuneACCESS table to in-frame rearrangements with V and J called. A share of clones is missing; checked studies link under half to unresolved V genes, and the rest is unexplained. V and J calls and clone size follow that table, whereas D and trimming were derived from the DNA. The sample includes under 150,000 clones, with approximately 84% observed a single time. Of the sample, around 6.8% falls within the top ten clones.

The sequence came from a human donor in a cohort sampled during active COVID-19. The sequenced sample consisted of peripheral blood. The chain was built from TRBV7-9 and TRBJ1-2; the D gene cannot be named for sure. DNA sequence: TGTGCCAGCAGCTTAGCGGGCACAATGAACTATGGCTACACCTTC. This codes for CASSLAGTMNYGYTF.